This TCR beta chain comes out of a study of lymphopenia after photon versus proton radiotherapy. Only in-frame clones appear in the TCRdb table, and some are missing; sequencing was by immunoSEQ multiplex PCR. The top ten hold roughly 2.1% of the sample, which has tens of thousands of clones, less than 85% seen once. For this clone: The antigen remains undetermined.

Germline CDR1 reads SGHRS; CDR2 reads YFSETQ. V dropped 4 bases and J dropped 0 bases, with 5 bases sitting between them. The CDR3 extends over 12 amino acids. Study results and caveats: Only patients who died were analyzed for survival; proton advantage is unproven. Under photons, naive T cells and diversity fell while effector/memory populations rose. A bigger post-nadir fall in TCR diversity correlated inversely with survival time in deceased patients.

The sequencing here drew on peripheral blood, taken from a patient treated with proton-based radiotherapy. This chain links TRBV5-1 with TRBJ2-7; D is unclear. The sequence came from a man aged 60-69 years with pancreatic cancer. In DNA, the CDR3 is TGCGCCAGCAGCGCGACCTCCTACGAGCAGTACTTC. Translated: CASSATSYEQYF.